This T cell receptor (beta chain) comes out of a study of blood T cell repertoires in COVID-19. Study as a whole: Whether acute or convalescent, the COVID-19 samples came from the United States, Italy and Spain. The analysed material was cDNA or gDNA that came from T cells, B-cell-depleted T cells, or PBMCs.

In the original analysis: Amplification from reference gene primers served as the basis for estimated nucleated cell counts. The method was immunoSEQ multiplex PCR; TCRdb's version includes in-frame clones alone and lacks a portion of them. The DNA gave D and trimming, while V, J and clone size come from that table. The sample yields about 14,000 clones, less than 75% seen once. The germline gives CDR1 LGHDT, CDR2 YNNKEL (reference sequence). V was cut by 1 base and J by 2 bases, with 11 bases left in between. CDR3 size: 15 residues. The gene calls are TRBV3-1 (or the pseudogene TRBV3-2) and TRBJ1-1, with D uncertain. Input material: peripheral blood. The clonotype originates from a boy aged 2 to 9 with active or convalescent COVID-19. For the CDR3, the DNA is TGTGCCAGCAGCCAAGTGGTGGGCCTTAACACTGAAGCTTTCTTT. This codes for CASSQVVGLNTEAFF.